This TCR beta chain appears in the sequencing data of a study of cytotoxic CD8 clonotypes in ibrutinib-treated CLL. The data were produced by immunoSEQ multiplex PCR, yet TCRdb's version contains in-frame clones alone and is incomplete. This repertoire shows about 270,000 clones, 60% to 80% found once; its top ten account for 5.6%. Germline lookup yields CDR1 SGHNT and CDR2 YYREEE (reference sequence). V shed 4 bases and J 2 bases; nucleotides not matched to a gene: 15. The length of the CDR3 is 17 residues. The rearrangement links TRBV5-4 to TRBJ2-7; 7 bases are shared with TRBD2. The source was PBMCs, collected at disease progression, from a patient treated with ibrutinib. The sequence was collected from a human donor with chronic lymphocytic leukemia. The DNA for the CDR3 is TGTGCCAGCAGCCCGGGGGGTAAGAGGATAATAACCTACGAGCAGTACTTC. This translates into CASSPGGKRIITYEQYF.